Below, one TCR beta chain is given with its context. The antigen remains unidentified. This record comes from a study of cytomegalovirus exposure and HLA in healthy donors. Researchers ran the PCR with 60 Vbeta and 13 Jbeta primers. The table came from immunoSEQ multiplex PCR; TCRdb's copy has only in-frame clones and leaves some out. The data contain 60,000 to 90,000 clones, less than 75% of them singletons. Study findings and constraints: Most TCR sequences were rare, but some public TCRs occurred in many donors. A later analysis linked a missense variant in DCLRE1C to the trimming of TCR beta V and J genes. A later analysis found that most CMV-associated TCR beta chains appeared HLA-restricted. The classifier reportedly diagnosed cytomegalovirus status with high sensitivity and specificity.

The germline CDR1 and CDR2 sequences are SEHNR and FQNEAQ (reference sequence). This CDR3 is 13 amino acids long. Trimming stripped 5 bases from V and 1 base from J, with 8 bases between. The source of this sequence is a man in his forties or fifties in good health and CMV-seropositive. Material: PBMCs. The chain has TRBV7-9 and TRBJ1-1, with D uncertain. The CDR3: CASSPTGNTEAFF. The CDR3 region has the DNA TGTGCCAGCAGCCCAACGGGGAACACTGAAGCTTTCTTT.